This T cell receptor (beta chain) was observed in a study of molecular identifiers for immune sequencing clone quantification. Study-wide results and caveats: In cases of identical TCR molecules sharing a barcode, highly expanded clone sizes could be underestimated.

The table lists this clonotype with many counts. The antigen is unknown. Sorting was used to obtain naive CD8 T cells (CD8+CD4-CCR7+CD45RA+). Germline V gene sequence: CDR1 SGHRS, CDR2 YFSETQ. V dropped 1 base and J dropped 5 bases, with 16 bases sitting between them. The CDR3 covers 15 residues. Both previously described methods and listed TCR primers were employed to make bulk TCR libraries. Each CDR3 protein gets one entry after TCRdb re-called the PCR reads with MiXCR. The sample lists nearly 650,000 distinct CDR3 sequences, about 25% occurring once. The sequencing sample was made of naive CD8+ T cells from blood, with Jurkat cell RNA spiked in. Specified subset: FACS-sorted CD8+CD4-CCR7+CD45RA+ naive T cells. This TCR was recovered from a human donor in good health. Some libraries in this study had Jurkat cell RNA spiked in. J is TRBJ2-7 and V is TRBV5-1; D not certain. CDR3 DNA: TGCGCCAGCAGCTTGTCTGCCCCATCGGCCAACGAGCAGTACTTC. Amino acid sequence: CASSLSAPSANEQYF.